A single sample is the source of the 28 T cell receptor beta chains below, sequenced in a study of blood T cell repertoires in COVID-19. The method was immunoSEQ multiplex PCR; TCRdb's version includes in-frame clones alone and lacks a portion of them. Of around 180,000 clones listed, approximately 88% are singletons. Sequencing input: peripheral blood. The receptors here all came from a woman under 40 with acute or convalescent COVID-19.

The V call is TRBV30, the J call TRBJ1-4, with TRBD1 matching over 7 bases. CDR3 length: 14 amino acids. V dropped 8 bases and J dropped 0; count of bases not matched to a gene: 6. Germline CDR1 GTSNPN, CDR2 SVGIG (reference sequence). The CDR3 sequence: CALTGVATNEKLFF. DNA of the CDR3: TGTGCCCTTACAGGGGTGGCAACTAATGAAAAACTGTTTTTT.

This chain uses TRBV28 with TRBJ2-1; 11 bases map to TRBD2. Per germline, CDR1 MDHEN and CDR2 SYDVKM. Germline trimming cut 2 bases from V and 7 bases from J; bases unmatched to any gene: 7. CDR3 size: 16 residues. The CDR3 loop reads CASSLGGLAGQNEQFF. CDR3 nucleotide sequence: TGTGCCAGCAGTTTAGGAGGACTAGCGGGTCAGAATGAGCAGTTCTTC.

This clone showed up just a few times. J is TRBJ1-1 and V is TRBV11-1, with TRBD1 as a possible D gene (5 bases). This CDR3 is built from 15 residues. Germline CDR1 SGHAT, CDR2 FQDESV (reference sequence). The germline V and J ends were trimmed by 5 bases and 4 bases, with 17 bases remaining between them. Here the CDR3 reads CASSARPRAATEAFF. For the CDR3, the DNA is TGTGCCAGCAGCGCGAGACCCAGGGCGGCCACTGAAGCTTTCTTT. Complete variable domain (other parts from reference TRBV11-1 and TRBJ1-1): EAEVAQSPRYKITEKSQAVAFWCDPISGHATLYWYRQILGQGPELLVQFQDESVVDDSQLPKDRFSAERLKGVDSTLKIQPAELGDSAMYLCASSARPRAATEAFFGQGTRLTVV.

The rearrangement links TRBV27 to TRBJ2-2; 8 bases are a match to TRBD2. The germline V gene has CDR1 MNHEY and CDR2 SMNVEV (reference sequence). This CDR3 is 13 amino acids long. V shed 5 bases, J shed 7 bases, and the junction held 3 bases outside the gene matches. The CDR3 region has the DNA TGTGCCAGCAGTCAAACTAGCGGCGGGGAGCTGTTTTTT. Encoded protein: CASSQTSGGELFF.

The rearrangement uses TRBV27 and TRBJ1-6; D may be TRBD1 (5 bases). This CDR3 region has 15 residues. CDR1 is MNHEY, CDR2 SMNVEV, per germline (reference sequence). V lost 7 bases and J 1 base, leaving 11 bases between the germline ends. The CDR3 protein is CASTTVTSYNSPLHF. CDR3 coding DNA: TGTGCCAGCACGACAGTGACTTCCTATAATTCACCCCTCCACTTT.

The chain carries TRBV6-1 and TRBJ2-7; D gene unclear. The CDR3 totals 14 residues. Germline values: CDR1 MNHNS, CDR2 SASEGT. Trimming stripped 1 base from V and 1 base from J, with 8 bases between. The CDR3 sequence is CASSEEPRSYEQYF. CDR3 nucleotide sequence: TGTGCCAGCAGTGAAGAGCCACGTTCCTACGAGCAGTACTTC.

The chain links TRBV10-3 to TRBJ2-5, with 8 bases lining up with TRBD1. The CDR3 loop spans 13 amino acids. Germline CDR1 ENHRY, CDR2 SYGVKD. V was pared by 5 bases and J by 1 base, with 0 bases of the junction left unmatched. The CDR3 spells CAISTGGQETQYF. The CDR3 DNA reads as TGTGCCATCAGTACAGGGGGCCAAGAGACCCAGTACTTC.

The gene calls are TRBV7-5 and TRBJ2-5; the listed D gene, TRBD1, was not tested against the DNA. The J call may be incorrect, as the DNA end agrees better with TRBJ2-7. TRBV7-5 is listed as a pseudogene. This CDR3 comprises 18 residues. In DNA, the CDR3 is TGTGCCAGAAGCTTAGACGCCACCAAAGGGGCCAGCCCCTACGAGCAGTACTTC. Protein product: CARSLDATKGASPYEQYF.

This clone was found once. This chain links TRBV11-2 with TRBJ2-3; 12 bases map to TRBD2. Germline CDR1 SGHAT, CDR2 FQNNGV. Trimming at V came to 2 bases and at J to 5 bases, leaving 8 bases not matched to a gene. The CDR3 runs 17 residues. CDR3 loop: CASSLPKTSGRGDTQYF. The DNA for the CDR3 is TGTGCCAGCAGCTTACCCAAGACTAGCGGGAGAGGAGATACGCAGTATTTT.

The rearrangement links TRBV7-2 to TRBJ2-7, with unresolved D. V was pared by 3 bases and J by 5 bases, with 11 bases between. This CDR3 region has 13 residues. CDR1 SGHTA and CDR2 FQGNSA come from the germline V gene. Written as DNA, the CDR3 is TGTGCCAGCAGCTTTAGCTATTTAGACGAGCAGTACTTC. As protein: CASSFSYLDEQYF.

This chain joins TRBV15 and TRBJ1-5; D is unresolved. The germline CDR1 and CDR2 sequences are LNHNV and YYDKDF (reference sequence). The CDR3 has 15 amino acids. V lost 0 bases and J lost 7, with 13 bases in between. In DNA, the CDR3 is TGTGCCACCAGCAGAGATTGGGCGCTGGCACAGCCCCAGCATTTT. Amino acid sequence: CATSRDWALAQPQHF.

The chain joins TRBV30 to TRBJ2-5; 14 bases align to TRBD2. Germline CDR1 and CDR2: GTSNPN and SVGIG (reference sequence). V trimming: 2 bases; J trimming: 6 bases; junction bases outside the gene matches: 14. CDR3 length equals 18 residues. The CDR3 DNA reads TGTGCCTGGAGTCGAGGATTGACTAGCGGGAGGGTTCGGCAGACCCAGTACTTC. Amino acids: CAWSRGLTSGRVRQTQYF.

V usage is TRBV24-1 and J usage is TRBJ2-5, with 16 positions matching TRBD2. The CDR3 length is 18 residues. CDR1 KGHDR and CDR2 SFDVKD come from the germline V gene. Trimming cost V 3 bases and J 5 bases; bases outside gene matches: 8. The CDR3 nucleotides are TGTGCCACCAGTGATGGGACTAGCGGGAGGGCCGGGTTGGAGACCCAGTACTTC. Residues: CATSDGTSGRAGLETQYF.

The chain is built from TRBV25-1 and TRBJ2-7; 8 bases match TRBD1. CDR1 is MGHDK and CDR2 is SYGVNS in the germline V gene. V lost 5 bases to trimming and J lost 5 bases; unmatched junction nucleotides: 8. The CDR3 contains 14 residues. The CDR3, as DNA: TGTGCCAGCAGTTGGTCAGGGGGCCTTGACGAGCAGTACTTC. Its translation is CASSWSGGLDEQYF.

The genes are TRBV6-5 and TRBJ1-5; no reliable D call. In germline, CDR1 is MNHEY, CDR2 SVGAGI. The CDR3 totals 13 residues. V was clipped by 5 bases and J by 2 bases, with 7 bases between them. For the CDR3, the DNA is TGTGCCAGCAGTCCGAGGGGCAATCAGCCCCAGCATTTT. It specifies CASSPRGNQPQHF.

The DNA of the CDR3 is TGTGCCAGCTCACCCCTTGGCGGGGGGACCTCCAATGAGCAGTTCTTC. It translates to CASSPLGGGTSNEQFF. This sequence joins TRBV18 and TRBJ2-1, with 8 positions matching TRBD2. The CDR3 has 16 residues. Germline CDR1 and CDR2: KGHSH and LQKENI. V trimming: 3 bases; J trimming: 6 bases; junction bases outside the gene matches: 10.

This chain links TRBV2 with TRBJ2-7, with a tentative D call TRBD1 (6 bases). Germline V lookup: CDR1 SNHLY, CDR2 FYNNEI. CDR3 length: 14 amino acids. Trimming pared 7 bases from V and 0 bases from J, leaving 13 bases between. CDR3 amino acids: CASTPDSYSYEQYF. CDR3 nucleotides: TGTGCCAGCACCCCGGACAGTTACTCCTACGAGCAGTACTTC.

There are a few counts of this clone. The rearrangement links TRBV19 to TRBJ1-2; 8 bases align to TRBD1. Germline V gene lookup returns CDR1 LNHDA and CDR2 SQIVND (reference sequence). The ends lost 7 bases at V and 4 bases at J; junction bases unmatched: 8. This CDR3 spans 14 amino acids. The CDR3 loop reads CASTDRGNSYGYTF. CDR3 coding DNA: TGTGCCAGTACTGACAGGGGAAATAGCTATGGCTACACCTTC.

This rearrangement joins TRBV5-1 to TRBJ1-5; tentatively, D is TRBD1 (5 bases). The CDR3 runs to 13 residues. The V gene's germline CDR1 is SGHRS and CDR2 YFSETQ. V lost 2 bases and J lost 6, with 9 bases in between. CDR3 bases: TGCGCCAGCAGCTTAACAGGTTTTCAGCCCCAGCATTTT. Its translation: CASSLTGFQPQHF.

The DNA of the CDR3 is TGTGCCAGCAGCTTCGAGGTATCCTACGAGCAGTACTTC. It encodes CASSFEVSYEQYF. The chain combines TRBV11-1 with TRBJ2-7; D remains ambiguous. This CDR3 is 13 amino acids long. Germline V gives CDR1 SGHAT, CDR2 FQDESV (reference sequence). V was cut by 3 bases and J by 1 base, with 7 bases left in between.

The CDR3 DNA sequence: TGTGCCAGCAGTTTAATCTCTTGGGAGGTCGGGGGGTCCCAGCCCCAGCATTTT. This sequence encodes CASSLISWEVGGSQPQHF. The chain uses TRBV28 and TRBJ1-5; possibly TRBD1 for D (5 bases). Trimming removed 2 bases at V and 7 bases at J, with 24 bases between. The CDR3 is 18 amino acids. The germline V gene encodes CDR1 MDHEN and CDR2 SYDVKM.

This chain connects TRBV6-1 to TRBJ1-1, with 9 bases identical to TRBD1. The V gene end was trimmed by 2 bases and the J gene end by 10 bases; junction bases not matched to a gene: 14. The CDR3 consists of 16 residues. Germline CDR1 is MNHNS and CDR2 is SASEGT. CDR3 nucleotide sequence: TGTGCCAGCAGTGAATTTTTTGGGGGGACAGGGTCATCAGCTTTCTTT. Translation gives CASSEFFGGTGSSAFF.

V usage is TRBV18 and J usage is TRBJ2-7, with TRBD1 identical over 9 bases. The germline V gene has CDR1 KGHSH and CDR2 LQKENI. V shed 5 bases and J 7 bases; nucleotides not matched to a gene: 9. This CDR3 spans 14 amino acids. The DNA for the CDR3 is TGTGCCAGCTCAACCCGACAGGGGGAGTATGAGCAGTACTTC. As protein: CASSTRQGEYEQYF.

This clone came up once. The chain links TRBV7-2 to TRBJ2-2; D gene unclear. Germline V CDR1 and CDR2: SGHTA, FQGNSA. This CDR3 has 13 amino acids. Trimming cost V 8 bases and J 1 base, with 8 bases left between them. The CDR3 coding sequence is TGTGCCAGCGATCACGGGAACACCGGGGAGCTGTTTTTT. This sequence encodes CASDHGNTGELFF. Supplemented by reference TRBV7-2 and TRBJ2-2, the full variable domain reads GAGVSQSPSNKVTEKGKDVELRCDPISGHTALYWYRQSLGQGLEFLIYFQGNSAPDKSGLPSDRFSAERTGGSVSTLTIQRTQQEDSAVYLCASDHGNTGELFFGEGSRLTVL.

This clone has a single count. This rearrangement joins TRBV5-8 to TRBJ2-3; 10 positions match TRBD1. Trimming at V came to 7 bases and at J to 3 bases, leaving 8 bases not matched to a gene. This CDR3 comprises 15 residues. Germline assignment: CDR1 SGHTS and CDR2 YDEGEE. CDR3 in amino acids: CASARQGATTDTQYF. The CDR3 bases are TGTGCCAGCGCCCGACAGGGGGCAACGACAGATACGCAGTATTTT.

This sequence joins TRBV5-4 and TRBJ2-1; D might be TRBD2 (6 bases). V was pared by 4 bases and J by 4 bases, with 15 bases between. The CDR3 covers 15 residues. Germline CDR1 is SGHNT and CDR2 is YYREEE (reference sequence). The CDR3 loop reads CASSVPGTPYNEQFF. DNA for the CDR3: TGTGCCAGCAGCGTCCCCGGGACTCCGTACAATGAGCAGTTCTTC.

The chain employs TRBV5-6 and TRBJ2-5, with TRBD1 matching 9 bases. The CDR3 has 13 amino acids. CDR1 SGHDT and CDR2 YYEEEE come from the germline V gene. Losses at the gene ends were 3 bases for V and 5 bases for J; bases not matched to a gene: 2. Here the CDR3 DNA reads TGTGCCAGCAGCTGGGACAGGGCGGAGACCCAGTACTTC. It codes for CASSWDRAETQYF.

The rearrangement uses TRBV11-2 and TRBJ2-2, with D maybe TRBD2 (6 bases). V lost 3 bases and J 1 base, leaving 9 bases between the germline ends. This CDR3 has 15 residues. Germline V gene data show CDR1 as SGHAT and CDR2 as FQNNGV. The CDR3 reads CASSLGGLNTGELFF. The CDR3 coding sequence is TGTGCCAGCAGCTTGGGGGGTTTGAACACCGGGGAGCTGTTTTTT.